Following are 26 T cell receptor beta chains from one sample sequenced in a study of blood T cell repertoires in COVID-19. Using immunoSEQ multiplex PCR, the repertoire was profiled, and TCRdb retains in-frame clones only, with some absent. The table shows 98,000 or so clones, with 75% to 90% occurring only once. The source material was peripheral blood. All receptors come from a man aged 60 to 75 with acute or convalescent COVID-19.

The CDR3 here is CASSIYRQGARDTEAFF. The CDR3 coding sequence is TGTGCCAGTAGTATATATCGCCAGGGGGCGCGAGATACTGAAGCTTTCTTT. The chain employs TRBV19 and TRBJ1-1; 8 bases fit TRBD1. V lost 2 bases, J lost 5 bases, and 13 bases stayed unmatched. CDR1 is LNHDA and CDR2 is SQIVND in the germline V gene (reference sequence). The CDR3 runs to 17 residues.

This clone was detected only a few times. This sequence joins TRBV5-1 and TRBJ2-7; 8 bases are a match to TRBD1. V trimming: 4 bases; J trimming: 8 bases; junction bases outside the gene matches: 8. The germline V gene encodes CDR1 SGHRS and CDR2 YFSETQ. This CDR3 region has 13 residues. CDR3 DNA: TGCGCCAGCAGCAGTGGACAGGGAGGAAAGCAGTACTTC. Protein sequence: CASSSGQGGKQYF.

V gene TRBV9 combines with J gene TRBJ2-3; 10 nucleotides line up with TRBD2. Trimming took 4 bases from V and 5 from J; bases not matched to a gene: 10. The CDR3 has 16 amino acids. In germline, CDR1 is SGDLS, CDR2 YYNGEE. The CDR3 reads CASSRGLAALGDTQYF. The CDR3 DNA is TGTGCCAGCAGCAGAGGACTAGCGGCCCTAGGAGATACGCAGTATTTT. Filled out from reference TRBV9 and TRBJ2-3, the complete variable domain reads DSGVTQTPKHLITATGQRVTLRCSPRSGDLSVYWYQQSLDQGLQFLIQYYNGEERAKGNILERFSAQQFPDLHSELNLSSLELGDSALYFCASSRGLAALGDTQYFGPGTRLTVL.

The chain's CDR3 is CASSYQGALSEKLFF. The CDR3 bases are TGTGCCAGCAGTTATCAAGGGGCTCTGAGTGAAAAACTGTTTTTT. The chain joins TRBV28 to TRBJ1-4; D might be TRBD1 (5 bases). The CDR3 has 15 amino acids. CDR1 MDHEN and CDR2 SYDVKM come from the germline V gene. The V end was cut by 4 bases, the J end by 7 bases, with 16 bases between.

This chain joins TRBV19 and TRBJ1-1, with a possible D match to TRBD1 (6 bases). Trimming removed 2 bases from V and 5 bases from J, with 15 bases in between. CDR1 and CDR2 from the germline V gene are LNHDA and SQIVND (reference sequence). This CDR3 region has 15 residues. CDR3 nucleotides: TGTGCCAGTAGTATAAATCGCGGGGGCTCGACTGAAGCTTTCTTT. Translation gives CASSINRGGSTEAFF. The full variable domain, rest sourced from reference TRBV19 and TRBJ1-1, is DGGITQSPKYLFRKEGQNVTLSCEQNLNHDAMYWYRQDPGQGLRLIYYSQIVNDFQKGDIAEGYSVSREKKESFPLTVTSAQKNPTAFYLCASSINRGGSTEAFFGQGTRLTVV.

The chain employs TRBV11-2 and TRBJ1-4, with D possibly TRBD1 on 5 matching bases. This CDR3 has 14 amino acids. The V end was cut by 3 bases, the J end by 7 bases, with 12 bases between. CDR1 is SGHAT and CDR2 is FQNNGV in the germline V gene. Here the CDR3 reads CASSLGPWGEKLFF. In DNA, the CDR3 is TGTGCCAGCAGCTTGGGGCCATGGGGTGAAAAACTGTTTTTT.

The chain links TRBV4-1 to TRBJ2-2; 7 bases match TRBD1. Trimming cost V 5 bases and J 3 bases; bases outside gene matches: 9. Germline CDR1 reads MGHRA; CDR2 reads YSYEKL. The CDR3 length is 16 residues. CDR3 bases: TGCGCCAGCAGCTTTAGACAGGGTGCGGACACCGGGGAGCTGTTTTTT. Translation: CASSFRQGADTGELFF.

This chain connects TRBV29-1 to TRBJ2-1; possibly TRBD1 for D (6 bases). Germline CDR1 reads SQVTM; CDR2 reads ANQGSEA. This CDR3 is built from 14 residues. The V end lost 5 bases, the J end lost 0 bases, and 11 bases lay between the germline ends. The CDR3: CSVSTGNSYNEQFF. CDR3 in DNA: TGCAGCGTTTCCACAGGGAACTCCTACAATGAGCAGTTCTTC.

The chain joins TRBV27 to TRBJ2-3; 8 bases match TRBD1. V shed 5 bases and J 4 bases; nucleotides not matched to a gene: 8. CDR3 length: 15 amino acids. Germline V gives CDR1 MNHEY, CDR2 SMNVEV (reference sequence). The CDR3 sequence: CASSTRTGSADTQYF. The CDR3 DNA reads TGTGCCAGCAGTACCCGGACAGGGTCGGCAGATACGCAGTATTTT.

The V and J genes are TRBV25-1 and TRBJ2-5, with 8 bases lining up with TRBD1. The CDR3 spans 14 residues. CDR1 is MGHDK and CDR2 is SYGVNS in the germline V gene. After removal of 8 bases from V and 8 bases from J, the junction contained 13 bases not matched to a gene. The CDR3 spells CASQSTGAALTQYF. DNA for the CDR3: TGTGCCAGCCAGTCGACAGGGGCGGCTCTTACCCAGTACTTC.

This chain uses TRBV6-5 with TRBJ1-5; D is unclear. The V and J ends lost 7 bases and 2 bases respectively, with 12 bases between them. From germline, CDR1 is MNHEY and CDR2 SVGAGI. This CDR3 comprises 14 residues. The CDR3 reads CASIEGHGNQPQHF. The CDR3 DNA reads as TGTGCCAGCATCGAGGGTCACGGCAATCAGCCCCAGCATTTT.

The J gene is TRBJ2-7, the V gene TRBV18; weak D call: TRBD2 (6 bases). CDR1 is KGHSH, CDR2 LQKENI, per germline. The ends were cut back, 6 bases at V and 4 bases at J, with 19 bases in the middle. CDR3 size: 15 residues. The chain's CDR3 is CASSQRTGDRYEQYF. The CDR3 coding sequence is TGTGCCAGCTCCCAACGGACGGGGGATCGGTACGAGCAGTACTTC. The whole variable domain, remainder taken from reference TRBV18 and TRBJ2-7, is NAGVMQNPRHLVRRRGQEARLRCSPMKGHSHVYWYRQLPEEGLKFMVYLQKENIIDESGMPKERFSAEFPKEGPSILRIQQVVRGDSAAYFCASSQRTGDRYEQYFGPGTRLTVT.

This rearrangement joins TRBV7-8 to TRBJ1-5, with TRBD1 identical over 7 bases. The J segment lost 5 bases and the V segment lost 0 bases, leaving 4 bases of the junction unmatched. This CDR3 region has 15 residues. The germline V gene has CDR1 SGHVS and CDR2 FQNEAQ. CDR3 sequence (DNA): TGTGCCAGCAGCTTAGCGCGGACAGGATATCAGCCCCAGCATTTT. Its protein is CASSLARTGYQPQHF.

The V gene is TRBV2, the J gene TRBJ1-5, with a tentative D call TRBD1 (6 bases). V dropped 6 bases and J dropped 2 bases, with 14 bases sitting between them. From germline, CDR1 is SNHLY and CDR2 FYNNEI. The CDR3 loop spans 15 amino acids. CDR3: CASSGTLFGNQPQHF. DNA for the CDR3: TGTGCCAGCAGCGGGACATTGTTCGGCAATCAGCCCCAGCATTTT.

V is TRBV5-4 and J is TRBJ1-2; 10 bases are shared with TRBD1. There are 15 residues in the CDR3. In germline, CDR1 is SGHNT, CDR2 YYREEE (reference sequence). V shed 4 bases and J 7 bases; nucleotides not matched to a gene: 10. The CDR3 loop is CASSQTFGQGVGYTF. CDR3 nucleotide sequence: TGTGCCAGCAGCCAGACCTTTGGACAGGGGGTTGGCTACACCTTC. The full variable domain, completed using reference TRBV5-4 and TRBJ1-2, is ETGVTQSPTHLIKTRGQQVTLRCSSQSGHNTVSWYQQALGQGPQFIFQYYREEENGRGNFPPRFSGLQFPNYSSELNVNALELDDSALYLCASSQTFGQGVGYTFGSGTRLTVV.

In DNA, the CDR3 is TGTGCCAGCAGCGACCAGGGACTAGCGGGAGTGACCGGGGAGCTGTTTTTT. Amino acid sequence: CASSDQGLAGVTGELFF. J is TRBJ2-2 and V is TRBV7-9; 14 positions agree with TRBD2. This CDR3 is 17 amino acids long. The V segment lost 5 bases and the J segment 5 bases; nucleotides outside the gene matches: 7. Germline V lookup: CDR1 SEHNR, CDR2 FQNEAQ (reference sequence).

The chain carries TRBV6-5 and TRBJ2-7, with D possibly matching TRBD1 (5 bases). This CDR3 has 16 amino acids. V lost 0 bases, J lost 0 bases, and 12 bases lay in between. Germline values: CDR1 MNHEY, CDR2 SVGAGI. The CDR3 DNA reads TGTGCCAGCAGTTACTCAGGGGCTGGAAGCTCCTACGAGCAGTACTTC. This encodes CASSYSGAGSSYEQYF.

The chain is built from TRBV6-2 or TRBV6-3 and TRBJ1-1; weak D call: TRBD1 (6 bases). The germline V gene has CDR1 MNHEY and CDR2 SVGEGT. The V end was cut by 2 bases, the J end by 7 bases, with 17 bases between. The length of the CDR3 is 15 residues. The CDR3 here is CASSYGGARPVEAFF. The CDR3 DNA reads as TGTGCCAGCAGTTACGGGGGGGCGCGCCCCGTTGAAGCTTTCTTT.

V and J are TRBV24-1 and TRBJ2-5; 7 positions match TRBD1. V shed 2 bases and J 2 bases; nucleotides not matched to a gene: 1. CDR1 is KGHDR and CDR2 is SFDVKD in the germline V gene. The CDR3 extends over 14 amino acids. The CDR3 protein is CATSDSGQQETQYF. CDR3 nucleotide sequence: TGTGCCACCAGTGATTCGGGACAGCAAGAGACCCAGTACTTC.

The rearrangement joins TRBV6-5 to TRBJ2-7, with 7 bases lining up with TRBD1. Germline CDR1 MNHEY, CDR2 SVGAGI. V was clipped by 4 bases and J by 2 bases; unmatched bases: 5. The CDR3 totals 14 residues. The CDR3 sequence is CASSLTTGPYEQYV. The DNA of the CDR3 is TGTGCCAGCAGTTTAACGACAGGGCCCTACGAGCAGTACGTC.

A single count supports this clone. The V and J genes are TRBV27 and TRBJ2-7, with 8 positions matching TRBD2. The ends lost 6 bases at V and 6 bases at J; junction bases unmatched: 7. Per germline, CDR1 MNHEY and CDR2 SMNVEV (reference sequence). The CDR3 has 13 amino acids. CDR3 residues: CASSPRGGREQYV. The DNA of the CDR3 is TGTGCCAGCAGCCCCCGGGGGGGTCGCGAGCAGTACGTC.

The CDR3 region has the DNA TGTGCCAGCAGTTCAGCCACTACTCCGGAAAAACTGTTTTTT. Amino acids: CASSSATTPEKLFF. This chain uses TRBV6-2 or TRBV6-3 with TRBJ1-4; D is undetermined. Trimming cost V 4 bases and J 8 bases, with 14 bases left between them. The CDR3 is made up of 14 amino acids. Germline V gives CDR1 MNHEY, CDR2 SVGEGT.

The gene calls are TRBV27 and TRBJ2-4, with D possibly matching TRBD1 (5 bases). Germline lookup yields CDR1 MNHEY and CDR2 SMNVEV (reference sequence). CDR3 size: 14 residues. Deletions cut 5 bases from V and 7 bases from J, with 15 bases between. The CDR3 loop is CASSQSQGRNIQYF. DNA for the CDR3: TGTGCCAGCAGTCAGTCCCAGGGAAGGAACATTCAGTACTTC.

The rearrangement links TRBV6-5 to TRBJ1-2; TRBD1 matches at 7 bases. V trimming: 6 bases; J trimming: 3 bases; junction bases outside the gene matches: 10. The germline CDR1 and CDR2 sequences are MNHEY and SVGAGI. This CDR3 has 15 residues. CDR3 residues: CASRRQRTGYYGYTF. CDR3 nucleotide sequence: TGTGCCAGCAGACGCCAACGGACAGGTTACTATGGCTACACCTTC.

V and J are TRBV27 and TRBJ1-2; TRBD1 matches at 8 bases. Unmatched junction bases numbered 7, after V lost 3 bases and J lost 10 bases. This CDR3 is 13 amino acids long. Germline V gene sequence: CDR1 MNHEY, CDR2 SMNVEV (reference sequence). The CDR3 protein is CASSFAGGPHYTF. CDR3 sequence (DNA): TGTGCCAGCAGTTTTGCAGGGGGCCCCCACTACACCTTC.

This clone came up a few times. This chain connects TRBV5-1 to TRBJ2-2; the match to TRBD2 covers 8 bases. The V gene's germline CDR1 is SGHRS and CDR2 YFSETQ. The CDR3 is 17 residues long. Losses at the gene ends were 0 bases for V and 2 bases for J; bases not matched to a gene: 6. CDR3 sequence reads: CASSLAPGLENTGELFF. DNA of the CDR3: TGCGCCAGCAGCTTGGCCCCGGGACTAGAAAACACCGGGGAGCTGTTTTTT.